The subject of this entry is one T cell receptor beta chain. With V trimmed by 2 bases and J by 4 bases, 3 bases remained unmatched. Germline V gene lookup returns CDR1 SGHNT and CDR2 YYREEE (reference sequence). The CDR3 is 14 amino acids. These data originate in a study of blood T cell repertoires in COVID-19. On the study more broadly: Both acute and convalescent COVID-19 samples were obtained from the United States, Italy and Spain. In each case, the material was cDNA or gDNA derived from T cells, B-cell-depleted T cells, or PBMCs.

Libraries were prepared by immunoSEQ multiplex PCR; TCRdb keeps only in-frame clonotypes and omits some of them. The sample has a few hundred thousand clones, about 86% seen once. The sequence came from a woman aged 55-70 years with acute or convalescent COVID-19. The J gene is TRBJ1-2, the V gene TRBV5-4, with 9 positions matching TRBD1. The source material was peripheral blood. CDR3 region: CASSFLDRGYGYTF. CDR3 in DNA: TGTGCCAGCAGCTTTCTGGACAGGGGCTATGGCTACACCTTC.